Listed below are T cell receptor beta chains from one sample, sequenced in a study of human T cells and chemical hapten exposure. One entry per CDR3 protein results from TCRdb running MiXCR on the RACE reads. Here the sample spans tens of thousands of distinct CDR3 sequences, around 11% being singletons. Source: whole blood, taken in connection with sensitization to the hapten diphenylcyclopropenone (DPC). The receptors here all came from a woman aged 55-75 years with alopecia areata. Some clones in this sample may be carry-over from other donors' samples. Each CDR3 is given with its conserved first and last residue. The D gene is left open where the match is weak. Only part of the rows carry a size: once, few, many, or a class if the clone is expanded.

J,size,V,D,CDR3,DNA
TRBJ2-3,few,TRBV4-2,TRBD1,CASSQDLWDRGETDTQYF,TGTGCCAGCAGCCAAGATCTATGGGACAGGGGGGAGACAGATACGCAGTATTTT
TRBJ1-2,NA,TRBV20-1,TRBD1,CSASRGQISQPSYGYTF,TGCAGTGCTAGCCGGGGACAGATAAGTCAGCCTTCCTATGGCTACACCTTC
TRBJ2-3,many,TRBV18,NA,CASSILARVSAPDTQYF,TGTGCCAGCTCAATACTAGCACGGGTTTCGGCCCCAGATACGCAGTATTTT
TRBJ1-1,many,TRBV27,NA,CASSLAQNMNTEAFF,TGTGCCAGCAGTTTGGCACAGAATATGAACACTGAAGCTTTCTTT
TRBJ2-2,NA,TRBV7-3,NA,CASSLGFGGELFF,TGTGCCAGCAGCTTAGGCTTTGGCGGGGAGCTGTTTTTT
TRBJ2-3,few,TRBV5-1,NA,CASSFTATTDTQYF,TGCGCCAGCAGCTTTACAGCGACCACAGATACGCAGTATTTT
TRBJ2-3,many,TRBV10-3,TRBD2,CAMGLAGPDTQYF,TGTGCCATGGGTCTAGCGGGGCCAGATACGCAGTATTTT
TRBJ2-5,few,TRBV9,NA,CASSVLAQGPKTQYF,TGTGCCAGCAGCGTCCTCGCCCAGGGGCCAAAGACCCAGTACTTC
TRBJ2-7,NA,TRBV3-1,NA,CASTHSPKLEQYF,TGTGCCAGCACGCACTCCCCCAAACTCGAGCAGTACTTC
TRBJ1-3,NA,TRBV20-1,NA,CSASVGNTIYF,TGCAGTGCTAGTGTGGGAAACACCATATATTTT
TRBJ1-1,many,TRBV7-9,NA,CASSSSAQVGEAFF,TGTGCCAGCAGCTCCTCGGCCCAAGTTGGTGAAGCTTTCTTT
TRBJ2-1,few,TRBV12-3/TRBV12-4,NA,CASSLVALYNEQFF,TGTGCCAGCAGTTTAGTGGCACTATACAATGAGCAGTTCTTC
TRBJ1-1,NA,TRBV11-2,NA,CASSLRRGIMNTEAFF,TGTGCCAGCAGCCTTCGACGCGGGATCATGAACACTGAAGCTTTCTTT
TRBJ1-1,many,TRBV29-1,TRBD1,CSVSRGGTEAFF,TGCAGCGTTAGCAGGGGGGGGACTGAAGCTTTCTTT
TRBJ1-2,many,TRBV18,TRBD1,CASSPMWGPGTGASGYTF,TGTGCCAGCTCACCAATGTGGGGTCCCGGGACAGGGGCGTCTGGCTACACCTTC
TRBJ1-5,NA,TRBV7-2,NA,CASSLVFGAGSNQPQHF,TGTGCCAGCAGCTTAGTGTTCGGGGCCGGGAGCAATCAGCCCCAGCATTTT
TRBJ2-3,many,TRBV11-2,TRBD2,CASSSRLAGNTDTQYF,TGTGCCAGCAGCTCCAGACTAGCGGGGAACACAGATACGCAGTATTTT
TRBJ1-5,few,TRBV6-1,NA,CASSERGASNQPQHF,TGTGCCAGCAGTGAACGGGGGGCGAGCAATCAGCCCCAGCATTTT
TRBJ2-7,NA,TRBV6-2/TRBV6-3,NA,CASSNWGGSYEQYF,TGTGCCAGCAGCAATTGGGGCGGTTCCTACGAGCAGTACTTC
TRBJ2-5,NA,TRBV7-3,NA,CASSHGGKETQYF,TGTGCCAGCAGCCACGGGGGCAAAGAGACCCAGTACTTC
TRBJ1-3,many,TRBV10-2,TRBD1,CASSDRGPGNTIYF,TGCGCCAGCAGTGATAGGGGGCCGGGAAACACCATATATTTT
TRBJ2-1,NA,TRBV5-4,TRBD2,CASSLEASGAMPQFF,TGTGCCAGCAGCTTGGAGGCTAGCGGGGCAATGCCGCAGTTCTTC
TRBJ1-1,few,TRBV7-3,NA,CASSQTGGVYTEAFF,TGTGCCAGCAGCCAGACCGGTGGAGTGTACACTGAAGCTTTCTTT
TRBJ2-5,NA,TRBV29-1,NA,CSVERGETQYF,TGCAGCGTTGAGAGGGGGGAGACCCAGTACTTC
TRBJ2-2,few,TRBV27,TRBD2,CASSLWASGGTTGELFF,TGTGCCAGCAGTTTATGGGCTAGCGGGGGAACAACCGGGGAGCTGTTTTTT
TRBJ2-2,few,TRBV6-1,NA,CASSVQSGELFF,TGTGCCAGCAGTGTTCAGAGCGGGGAGCTGTTTTTT
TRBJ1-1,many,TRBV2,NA,CASSQLGGLGTEAFF,TGTGCCAGCAGTCAATTGGGGGGGCTGGGCACTGAAGCTTTCTTT